A single sample gave rise to the 8 T cell receptor beta chains below, sequenced in a study of T cell changes during pregnancy in multiple sclerosis. Repertoires were generated with immunoSEQ multiplex PCR, while TCRdb's copy carries only in-frame clones and drops some. The sample yields 50,000 to 75,000 clones, 93% seen once. Sequenced material: CD8+ T cells from peripheral blood mononuclear cells, taken in the third trimester of pregnancy. The receptors stem from a female donor with multiple sclerosis, enrolled in a pregnancy study.

V usage is TRBV7-9 and J usage is TRBJ1-2, with 9 bases matching TRBD1. The germline gives CDR1 SEHNR, CDR2 FQNEAQ (reference sequence). The V and J ends lost 11 bases and 4 bases, in that order; junction bases with no gene match: 11. This CDR3 has 14 amino acids. The CDR3, as DNA: TGTGCCGGGGATCGGGACAGGGCTGGCTATGGCTACACCTTC. Its translation: CAGDRDRAGYGYTF.

This clone appeared once. The chain joins TRBV10-1 to TRBJ1-2; possibly TRBD1 for D (5 bases). Germline CDR1 is WNHNN and CDR2 is SYGVQD (reference sequence). V lost 5 bases and J lost 3, with 10 bases in between. This CDR3 comprises 13 residues. The CDR3 nucleotides read TGCGCCAGCAGTCAGACAGCCTACTATGGCTACACCTTC. Translation: CASSQTAYYGYTF.

The V call is TRBV4-1, the J call TRBJ1-1; tentatively, D is TRBD1 (5 bases). CDR1 is MGHRA and CDR2 is YSYEKL in the germline V gene. The CDR3 consists of 15 residues. Trimming left V 1 base short and J 4 bases short, with 13 bases between. CDR3 DNA: TGCGCCAGCAGCCAAGGCCCGGACACCAGCACTGAAGCTTTCTTT. It encodes CASSQGPDTSTEAFF.

This rearrangement joins TRBV28 to TRBJ2-7, with a tentative D call TRBD2 (5 bases). CDR1 MDHEN and CDR2 SYDVKM come from the germline V gene. Trimming took off 2 bases at V and 2 bases at J, with 7 bases between the two ends. This CDR3 is built from 13 residues. Written as DNA, the CDR3 is TGTGCCAGCAGTTTAGAGGGTGCCTACGAGCAGTACTTC. It encodes CASSLEGAYEQYF.

The J gene is TRBJ1-1, the V gene TRBV9; no firm D call. V was trimmed by 6 bases and J by 4 bases, leaving 16 bases between them. There are 14 residues in the CDR3. Germline V gene data show CDR1 as SGDLS and CDR2 as YYNGEE. The CDR3 region is CASNPLGSSTEAFF. CDR3 bases: TGTGCCAGCAATCCCCTAGGCTCGAGCACTGAAGCTTTCTTT.

The V call is TRBV7-9, the J call TRBJ2-1; 14 bases are shared with TRBD2. CDR1 and CDR2 (germline): SEHNR, FQNEAQ (reference sequence). This CDR3 has 17 residues. The J segment lost 7 bases and the V segment lost 3 bases, leaving 8 bases of the junction unmatched. The CDR3 DNA sequence: TGTGCCAGCAGCTTGTTACCGACTAGCGGGAGGGGGAATGAGCAGTTCTTC. It codes for CASSLLPTSGRGNEQFF.

V usage is TRBV19 and J usage is TRBJ1-1; D gene uncertain. Deletions cut 3 bases from V and 8 bases from J, with 10 bases between. Germline CDR1 reads LNHDA; CDR2 reads SQIVND (reference sequence). The CDR3 is made up of 12 amino acids. CDR3 residues: CASSMAAQEAFF. CDR3 DNA: TGTGCCAGTAGTATGGCGGCTCAAGAAGCTTTCTTT.

The J gene is TRBJ2-5, the V gene TRBV28; D call uncertain. V was clipped by 6 bases and J by 1 base, with 12 bases between them. Germline assignment: CDR1 MDHEN and CDR2 SYDVKM. The CDR3 totals 14 residues. CDR3 residues: CASSLFAVQETQYF. CDR3 sequence (DNA): TGTGCCAGCAGCCTATTCGCCGTCCAAGAGACCCAGTACTTC.